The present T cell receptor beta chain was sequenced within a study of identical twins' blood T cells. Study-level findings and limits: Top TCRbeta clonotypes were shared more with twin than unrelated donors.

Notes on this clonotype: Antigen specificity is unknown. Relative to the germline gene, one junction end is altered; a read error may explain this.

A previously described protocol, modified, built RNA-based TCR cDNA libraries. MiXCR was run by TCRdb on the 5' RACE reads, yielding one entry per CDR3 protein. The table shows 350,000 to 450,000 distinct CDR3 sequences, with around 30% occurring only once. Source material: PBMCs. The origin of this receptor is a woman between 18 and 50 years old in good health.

In DNA form, the CDR3 reads TGTGCCAGCAGCCCCTGGACTGTTAGCTCCTACGATGAGCAGTTCTTC. Its translation is CASSPWTVSSYDEQFF. The gene calls are TRBV3-1 and TRBJ2-1, with D perhaps matching TRBD2 (5 bases). Germline V gene sequence: CDR1 LGHDT, CDR2 YNNKEL (reference sequence). This CDR3 spans 16 amino acids.